This TCR beta chain was recorded in a study of CD8 T cells in ankylosing spondylitis. Overall study results and limits: Roughly 8 highly homologous variants formed a TCR beta motif that appeared characteristic of ankylosing spondylitis blood. In reactive arthritis synovial fluid and blood, some motif variants had been reported before.

Libraries of TCR beta came from quantitative 5'-RACE with molecular barcodes. TCRdb recomputed calls from the 5' RACE reads with MiXCR, one row per CDR3 protein. The sample includes some 200,000 distinct CDR3 sequences, 9.5% to 15% seen only once; the top ten take 16%. Regarding this clonotype: Its cognate antigen is unknown.

The CDR3 runs to 15 residues. Germline assignment: CDR1 MGHRA and CDR2 YSYEKL. The J segment lost 4 bases and the V segment lost 3 bases, leaving 7 bases of the junction unmatched. This chain joins TRBV4-1 and TRBJ2-7; 9 bases are a match to TRBD1. The receptor was derived from a male donor with ankylosing spondylitis or in good health (not recorded which). Material: blood, either unsorted or a sorted T cell fraction (not recorded which). CDR3 nucleotide sequence: TGCGCCAGCAGCCAGGGACAGGGAGCGGCGTACGAGCAGTACTTC. It codes for CASSQGQGAAYEQYF.